The sequence of this T cell receptor beta chain was determined in a study of cytomegalovirus exposure and HLA in healthy donors. Study background: According to later analysis, the same platform produced the approximately 120 validation and about 630 first-cohort repertoires. Study-wide results and limits: A few chains tied to CMV proved CMV antigen-specific in vitro.

The ends lost 0 bases at V and 6 bases at J; junction bases unmatched: 2. Germline V gene sequence: CDR1 GTSNPN, CDR2 SVGIG (reference sequence). The CDR3 is 12 amino acids. Comments on this clone: No antigen is known for it.

The donors were members of the roughly 120-subject validation cohort (separate from the approximately 650-subject first cohort). The repertoire was sequenced with immunoSEQ multiplex PCR; TCRdb's copy has only in-frame clones and lacks some. The sample holds about 330,000 clones, around 90% seen once. The chain combines TRBV30 with TRBJ2-7; TRBD1 agrees at 7 bases. This clonotype was obtained from a woman in her twenties or thirties in good health and CMV-seropositive. Sample: PBMCs. The CDR3: CAWSVDRAEQYF. The CDR3 coding sequence is TGTGCCTGGAGTGTCGACAGGGCCGAGCAGTACTTC. The entire variable domain, with the rest obtained from reference TRBV30 and TRBJ2-7, is as follows: SQTIHQWPATLVQPVGSPLSLECTVEGTSNPNLYWYRQAAGRGLQLLFYSVGIGQISSEVPQNLSASRPQDRQFILSSKKLLLSDSGFYLCAWSVDRAEQYFGPGTRLTVT.